A single sample gave rise to the 24 T cell receptor beta chains below, sequenced in a study of regulatory T cells in long-lasting Graves disease. Time point meaning: newly diagnosed GD, antithyroid drugs for less than 3 months. There was RNA extracted from PBMCs, and the TCR library was made from it. Researchers made TCR beta libraries by using iRepertoire HTBI primers and running Arm-PCR on CDR3 regions. TCRdb ran MiXCR on the multiplex PCR reads and lists one entry per CDR3 protein. The sample lists about 440,000 distinct CDR3 sequences, 15% to 20% occurring once. These data were likewise used in another study, on T cells in Graves' hyperthyroidism and ophthalmopathy.

Sequencing was performed on peripheral blood mononuclear cells (PBMCs), taken at new diagnosis, from a patient treated with antithyroid drugs. The receptors were sampled from a woman aged 25 to 39 with Graves disease.

This clonotype was found many times. The chain couples TRBV18 to TRBJ1-1, with D unresolved. This CDR3 has 13 amino acids. V was shortened by 2 bases and J by 8 bases, with 12 bases between the two germline ends. Per germline, CDR1 KGHSH and CDR2 LQKENI. The CDR3: CASSPSETIEAFF. DNA for the CDR3: TGTGCCAGCTCACCATCCGAGACAATCGAAGCTTTCTTT.

This clonotype showed up many times. The chain has TRBV3-1 and TRBJ2-7, with D perhaps given as TRBD1 or TRBD2 (5 bases each). The length of the CDR3 is 14 residues. Germline CDR1 reads LGHDT; CDR2 reads YNNKEL (reference sequence). The V end lost 5 bases, the J end lost 1 base, and 12 bases lay between the germline ends. The CDR3 is CASSWGSVSYEQYF. CDR3 in DNA: TGTGCCAGCAGCTGGGGGAGTGTTTCCTACGAGCAGTACTTC.

This clonotype came up a few times. V usage is TRBV5-4 and J usage is TRBJ1-1; D perhaps matches TRBD1 (5 bases). The CDR3 loop spans 15 amino acids. Trimming took 3 bases from V and 1 from J, leaving 13 bases between them. In germline, CDR1 is SGHNT, CDR2 YYREEE (reference sequence). The CDR3 DNA sequence: TGTGCCAGCAGCTACGATATTCAGGGGAACACTGAAGCTTTCTTT. Protein: CASSYDIQGNTEAFF.

There are a few counts of this clonotype. The V call is TRBV24-1, the J call TRBJ1-4; tentatively, D is TRBD1 (6 bases). V lost 4 bases and J lost 4, with 9 bases in between. Germline CDR1 and CDR2: KGHDR and SFDVKD. The CDR3 is 14 amino acids. The CDR3 protein is CATSEAGDNEKLFF. CDR3 coding DNA: TGTGCCACCAGTGAAGCAGGGGATAATGAAAAACTGTTTTTT.

This clonotype came up many times. The rearrangement uses TRBV27 and TRBJ2-1; D unresolved. CDR3 length equals 11 residues. Per the germline V gene, CDR1 is MNHEY and CDR2 is SMNVEV (reference sequence). V was pared by 6 bases and J by 7 bases, with 7 bases between. For the CDR3, the DNA is TGTGCCAGCAGAGGGCCGAATGAGCAGTTCTTC. Amino acids: CASRGPNEQFF.

There are many counts of this clonotype. The chain is built from TRBV6-1 and TRBJ1-2, with 7 nucleotides matching TRBD1. Germline CDR1 reads MNHNS; CDR2 reads SASEGT. With 7 bases clipped from V and 7 bases from J, the junction kept 9 bases outside the gene matches. This CDR3 spans 13 amino acids. CDR3 region: CASNARGEGGYTF. CDR3 DNA sequence: TGTGCCAGCAACGCCAGGGGGGAGGGTGGCTACACCTTC.

The table lists this clonotype with many counts. Germline is not matched at one junction end, which may reflect a read error. This chain uses TRBV5-1 with TRBJ2-3; a weak D match, TRBD1 (7 bases). The CDR3 extends over 15 amino acids. Germline V gene lookup returns CDR1 SGHRS and CDR2 YFSETQ. The CDR3 is CASSFSRGGTDTQYF. CDR3 in DNA: TGTGCCAGCAGCTTTTCCAGGGGGGGCACAGATACGCAGTATTTT.

Ten or more counts support this clonotype. A junction end diverges from the germline sequence, so it may reflect a read error. V and J are TRBV20-1 and TRBJ2-5; D call uncertain. The CDR3 is 12 amino acids. The V gene's germline CDR1 is DFQATT and CDR2 SNEGSKA (reference sequence). The CDR3: CSARGGQETQYF. CDR3 DNA: TGCAGTGCAAGAGGCGGCCAAGAGACCCAGTACTTC.

This clonotype has at least ten counts. The chain has TRBV5-1 and TRBJ1-1; TRBD1 is a possible D gene (5 bases). Germline-derived CDR1 and CDR2 are SGHRS and YFSETQ. The CDR3 extends over 17 amino acids. Trimming cost V 0 bases and J 2 bases, with 17 bases left between them. The CDR3 DNA reads as TGCGCCAGCAGCTTGGAGGGAGGGGAGGGTGAAAACACTGAAGCTTTCTTT. Its translation is CASSLEGGEGENTEAFF.

At least ten counts were recorded for this clonotype. J is TRBJ2-1 and V is TRBV19; 7 bases line up with TRBD2. The CDR3 covers 15 residues. Germline-derived CDR1 and CDR2 are LNHDA and SQIVND (reference sequence). V lost 10 bases to trimming and J lost 1 base; unmatched junction nucleotides: 10. This chain's CDR3 is CATEWAGDSYNEQFF. The CDR3 DNA reads as TGTGCCACTGAATGGGCGGGAGATTCCTACAATGAGCAGTTCTTC.

This clonotype was observed many times. The chain is built from TRBV20-1 and TRBJ2-7; TRBD2 is a possible D gene (6 bases). Germline V gives CDR1 DFQATT, CDR2 SNEGSKA (reference sequence). The CDR3 has 14 amino acids. Trimming took off 2 bases at V and 2 bases at J, with 13 bases between the two ends. CDR3 protein: CSARSLALTYEQYF. In nucleotides, the CDR3 is TGCAGTGCTAGATCGCTAGCGCTAACCTACGAGCAGTACTTC.

This clonotype was observed many times. V is TRBV20-1 and J is TRBJ2-1; D ambiguous. CDR1 and CDR2 (germline): DFQATT, SNEGSKA (reference sequence). V lost 6 bases to trimming and J lost 3 bases, with 3 bases between them. This CDR3 comprises 10 residues. In DNA form, the CDR3 reads TGCAGTGCCGGCTACAATGAGCAGTTCTTC. Translated, it gives CSAGYNEQFF.

The V call is TRBV13, the J call TRBJ2-1; D may be TRBD1 (5 bases). Germline V gene lookup returns CDR1 PRHDT and CDR2 FYEKMQ (reference sequence). Deletions cut 5 bases from V and 5 bases from J, with 16 bases between. The CDR3 runs to 15 residues. The CDR3 coding sequence is TGTGCCAGCAGCAGAGACAGTAAGGTAGACAATGAGCAGTTCTTC. Translating it yields CASSRDSKVDNEQFF.

There are a few counts of this clonotype. V usage is TRBV6-1 and J usage is TRBJ2-2; 12 bases line up with TRBD2. With V trimmed by 3 bases and J by 5 bases, 4 bases remained unmatched. The CDR3 totals 16 residues. Per germline, CDR1 MNHNS and CDR2 SASEGT. The CDR3 nucleotides read TGTGCCAGCAGTGAGACTAGCGGGAGTCCTACCGGGGAGCTGTTTTTT. It codes for CASSETSGSPTGELFF.

The gene calls are TRBV6-2 or TRBV6-3 and TRBJ2-1, with D unresolved. This CDR3 is 16 amino acids long. Germline CDR1 and CDR2: MNHEY and SVGEGT. The V end was cut by 2 bases, the J end by 4 bases, with 15 bases between. As DNA, the CDR3 is TGTGCCAGCAGTTACGTTCGGTTCCTTTTTTACAATGAGCAGTTCTTC. Translation: CASSYVRFLFYNEQFF.

Ten or more counts support this clonotype. The chain has TRBV20-1 and TRBJ2-3, with 14 bases identical to TRBD2. There are 16 residues in the CDR3. Germline-derived CDR1 and CDR2 are DFQATT and SNEGSKA (reference sequence). V was pared by 5 bases and J by 1 base, with 5 bases of the junction left unmatched. Here the CDR3 reads CSAPTSGRAGTDTQYF. CDR3 in DNA: TGCAGTGCTCCGACTAGCGGGAGGGCCGGCACAGATACGCAGTATTTT.

The table lists this clonotype with a few counts. The V gene is TRBV7-2, the J gene TRBJ2-1; TRBD1 matches 12 bases. The CDR3 loop spans 18 amino acids. The V gene's germline CDR1 is SGHTA and CDR2 FQGNSA. The ends lost 4 bases at V and 7 bases at J; junction bases unmatched: 14. In DNA, the CDR3 is TGTGCCAGCAGCTCGGGACAGGGGGCAATTTCAATTACAAATGAGCAGTTCTTC. It is translated as CASSSGQGAISITNEQFF.

The V gene is TRBV20-1, the J gene TRBJ2-1; D is unclear. Germline V gene data show CDR1 as DFQATT and CDR2 as SNEGSKA (reference sequence). The CDR3 is 13 amino acids. Trimming cost V 3 bases and J 4 bases, with 10 bases left between them. In DNA, the CDR3 is TGCAGTGCTAGTAACCGGGTATACAATGAGCAGTTCTTC. Protein sequence: CSASNRVYNEQFF.

Ten or more counts support this clonotype. The V and J genes are TRBV2 and TRBJ2-1, with 8 bases lining up with TRBD2. The CDR3 length is 14 residues. Per germline, CDR1 SNHLY and CDR2 FYNNEI. J lost 5 bases, V lost 7 bases, and 7 bases had no gene match. CDR3: CASTKGTRNNEQFF. Written as DNA, the CDR3 is TGTGCCAGCACCAAGGGGACTAGAAACAATGAGCAGTTCTTC.

Of note for this clonotype: A much larger clone sits a single nucleotide away, making a read error possible. V gene TRBV9 combines with J gene TRBJ2-5, with 9 bases lining up with TRBD1. J was trimmed by 11 bases and V by 0 bases; bases with no gene match: 17. CDR1 and CDR2 from the germline V gene are SGDLS and YYNGEE. The CDR3 is made up of 17 amino acids. The CDR3 DNA reads as TGTGCCAGCAGCGTAGATCCGGTGGACAGGGGCTCCAATGAGCAGTACTTC. Amino acid sequence: CASSVDPVDRGSNEQYF.

This rearrangement joins TRBV12-3 or TRBV12-4 to TRBJ1-5, with a weak D call TRBD1 (5 bases). The CDR3 runs to 15 residues. With 6 bases removed from V and 6 bases from J, the gap between germline ends came to 18 bases. CDR3 DNA sequence: TGTGCCAGCAGCCCCCCCGCGGGGGGTGGTCAGCCCCAGCATTTT. Residues: CASSPPAGGGQPQHF.

The chain is built from TRBV4-1 and TRBJ2-3; D uncertain. The V end lost 3 bases, the J end lost 3 bases, and 10 bases lay between the germline ends. There are 14 residues in the CDR3. Germline CDR1 and CDR2: MGHRA and YSYEKL. CDR3 loop: CASSQSELTDTQYF. The CDR3 DNA reads as TGCGCCAGCAGCCAGTCGGAGCTTACAGATACGCAGTATTTT.

Ten or more counts support this clonotype. The V and J genes are TRBV6-4 and TRBJ1-5; D is undetermined. The germline V and J ends were trimmed by 2 bases and 4 bases, with 3 bases remaining between them. Germline lookup yields CDR1 MRHNA and CDR2 SNTAGT. The CDR3 is made up of 12 amino acids. The CDR3 coding sequence is TGTGCCAGCAGTGACAAGAATCAGCCCCAGCATTTT. Protein sequence: CASSDKNQPQHF.

This clonotype was recorded at least ten times. The CDR3 region is CASTKVAGGFNEQYF. The DNA for the CDR3 is TGTGCCAGCACTAAAGTAGCGGGAGGGTTCAACGAGCAGTACTTC. This chain joins TRBV25-1 and TRBJ2-7; 11 nucleotides agree with TRBD2. This CDR3 has 15 amino acids. V shed 7 bases, J shed 5 bases, and the junction held 10 bases outside the gene matches. Germline lookup yields CDR1 MGHDK and CDR2 SYGVNS.